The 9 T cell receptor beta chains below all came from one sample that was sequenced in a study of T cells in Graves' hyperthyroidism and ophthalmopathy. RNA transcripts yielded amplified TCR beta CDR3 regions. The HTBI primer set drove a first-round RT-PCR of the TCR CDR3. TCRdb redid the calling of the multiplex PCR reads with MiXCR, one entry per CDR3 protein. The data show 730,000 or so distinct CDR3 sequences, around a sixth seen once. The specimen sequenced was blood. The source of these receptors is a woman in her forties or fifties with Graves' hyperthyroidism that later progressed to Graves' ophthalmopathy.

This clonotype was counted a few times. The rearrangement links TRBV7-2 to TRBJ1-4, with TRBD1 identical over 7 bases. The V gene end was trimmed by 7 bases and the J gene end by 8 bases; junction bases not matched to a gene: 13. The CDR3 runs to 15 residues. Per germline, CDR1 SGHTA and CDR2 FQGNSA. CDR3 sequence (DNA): TGTGCCAGCACCCGGGGGGGAGGGGGCAACGAAAAACTGTTTTTT. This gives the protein CASTRGGGGNEKLFF.

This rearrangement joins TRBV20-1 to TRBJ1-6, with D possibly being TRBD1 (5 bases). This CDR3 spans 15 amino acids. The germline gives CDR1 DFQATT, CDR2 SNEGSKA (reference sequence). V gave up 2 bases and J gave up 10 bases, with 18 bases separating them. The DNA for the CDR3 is TGCAGTGCTAGATCTCAGGGAACAGCCCAGTCACCCCTCCACTTT. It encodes CSARSQGTAQSPLHF.

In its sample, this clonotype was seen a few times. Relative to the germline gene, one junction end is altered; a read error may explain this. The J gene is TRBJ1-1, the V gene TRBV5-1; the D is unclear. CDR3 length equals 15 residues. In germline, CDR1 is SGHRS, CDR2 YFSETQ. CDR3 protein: CASSDPRLVNTVAFF. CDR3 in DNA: TGCGCCAGCAGCGATCCCAGGTTGGTGAACACTGTAGCTTTCTTT.

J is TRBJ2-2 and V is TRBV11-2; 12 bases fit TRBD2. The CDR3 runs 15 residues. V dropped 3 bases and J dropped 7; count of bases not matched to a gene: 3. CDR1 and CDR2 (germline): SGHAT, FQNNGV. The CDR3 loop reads CASSFPSGGVGELFF. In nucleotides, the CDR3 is TGTGCCAGCAGCTTTCCTAGCGGGGGGGTCGGGGAGCTGTTTTTT.

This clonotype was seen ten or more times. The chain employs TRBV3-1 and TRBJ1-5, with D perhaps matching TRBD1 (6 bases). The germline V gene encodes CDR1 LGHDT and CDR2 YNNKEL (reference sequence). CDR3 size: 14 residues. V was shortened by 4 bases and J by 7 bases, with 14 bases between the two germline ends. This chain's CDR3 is CASSRTGREQPQHF. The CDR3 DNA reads TGTGCCAGCAGCCGAACAGGGAGGGAACAGCCCCAGCATTTT.

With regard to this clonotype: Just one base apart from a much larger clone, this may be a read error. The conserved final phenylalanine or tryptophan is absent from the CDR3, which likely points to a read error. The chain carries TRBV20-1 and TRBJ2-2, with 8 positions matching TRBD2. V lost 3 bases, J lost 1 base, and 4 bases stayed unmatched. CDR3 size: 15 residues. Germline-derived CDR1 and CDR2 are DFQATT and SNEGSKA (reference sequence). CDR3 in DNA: TGCAGTGCTAGTAAAGCGGGGGTGAACACCGGGGAGCTGTTTTCT. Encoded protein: CSASKAGVNTGELFS.

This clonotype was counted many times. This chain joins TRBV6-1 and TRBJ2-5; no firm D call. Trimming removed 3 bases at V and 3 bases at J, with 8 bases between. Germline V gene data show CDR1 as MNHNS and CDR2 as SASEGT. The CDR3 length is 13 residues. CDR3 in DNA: TGTGCCAGCAGTGACGCAGATAAAGAGACCCAGTACTTC. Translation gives CASSDADKETQYF.

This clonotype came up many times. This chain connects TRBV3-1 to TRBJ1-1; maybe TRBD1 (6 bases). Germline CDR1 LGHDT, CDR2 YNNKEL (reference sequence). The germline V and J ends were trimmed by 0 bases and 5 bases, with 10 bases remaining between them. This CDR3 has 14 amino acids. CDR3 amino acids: CASSQDRRGTEAFF. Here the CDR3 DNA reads TGTGCCAGCAGCCAAGATCGGAGGGGGACTGAAGCTTTCTTT.

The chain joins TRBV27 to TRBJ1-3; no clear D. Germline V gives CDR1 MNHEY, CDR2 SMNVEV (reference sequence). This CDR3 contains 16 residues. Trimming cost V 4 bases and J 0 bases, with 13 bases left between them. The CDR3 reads CASSSTSLFSGNTIYF. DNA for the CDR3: TGTGCCAGCAGTTCTACCTCCCTTTTCTCTGGAAACACCATATATTTT.